The rows below give T cell receptor beta chains drawn from one sample of a study of cytomegalovirus exposure and HLA in healthy donors. The data were produced by immunoSEQ multiplex PCR, yet TCRdb's version contains in-frame clones alone and is incomplete. The sample has over 150,000 clones; around four fifths are singletons. Sequencing input: PBMCs. The receptors here all came from a woman aged 50 to 60 in good health and CMV-seropositive. CDR3s include the opening cysteine and the closing phenylalanine or tryptophan. Each record gives: V gene, CDR3 length, J gene, CDR3 protein.

v_gene: TRBV5-6
len: 13
j_gene: TRBJ2-3
CDR3aa: CASSQGTTDTQYF

v_gene: TRBV7-2
len: 15
j_gene: TRBJ1-5
CDR3aa: CASSLMWPLNQPQHF

v_gene: TRBV6-5
len: 12
j_gene: TRBJ2-1
CDR3aa: CASSSASNEQFF

v_gene: TRBV5-1
len: 15
j_gene: TRBJ2-2
CDR3aa: CASSLRSGGTGELFF

v_gene: TRBV19
len: 13
j_gene: TRBJ2-3
CDR3aa: CASSDGTTDTQYF

v_gene: TRBV5-8
len: 14
j_gene: TRBJ1-1
CDR3aa: CASSLGQGHTEAFF

v_gene: TRBV6-1
len: 14
j_gene: TRBJ2-7
CDR3aa: CASSEWTATYEQYF

v_gene: TRBV21-1
len: 21
j_gene: TRBJ2-7
CDR3aa: CASSDLIPGDRGSGTSYEQYF

v_gene: TRBV1
len: 24
j_gene: TRBJ2-1
CDR3aa: CTSSQDSGYPGQRERVVSYNEQFF

v_gene: TRBV19
len: 14
j_gene: TRBJ2-1
CDR3aa: CASNPGYSYNEQFF

v_gene: TRBV30
len: 13
j_gene: TRBJ1-2
CDR3aa: CASRDRRNYGYTF

v_gene: TRBV5-6
len: 14
j_gene: TRBJ2-1
CDR3aa: CASSLVREGNEQFF

v_gene: TRBV7-2
len: 14
j_gene: TRBJ1-2
CDR3aa: CASSRLPQNYGYTF

v_gene: TRBV28
len: 15
j_gene: TRBJ2-1
CDR3aa: CASSPGTALEAEQFF

v_gene: TRBV30
len: 15
j_gene: TRBJ1-1
CDR3aa: CAWTHGGGRVSEAFF

v_gene: TRBV5-4
len: 13
j_gene: TRBJ2-3
CDR3aa: CASSLGGADTQYF

v_gene: TRBV29-1
len: 13
j_gene: TRBJ2-3
CDR3aa: CSAGRRNTDTQYF

v_gene: TRBV18
len: 17
j_gene: TRBJ2-3
CDR3aa: CASSPVSPLQNTDTQYF

v_gene: TRBV6-9
len: 16
j_gene: TRBJ2-2
CDR3aa: CASTMRAGGSTGELFF

v_gene: TRBV4-1
len: 18
j_gene: TRBJ2-1
CDR3aa: CASSQGRARGEGNNEQFF

v_gene: TRBV4-1
len: 16
j_gene: TRBJ2-2
CDR3aa: CASSQPEGGGPGELFF

v_gene: TRBV6-5
len: 14
j_gene: TRBJ2-7
CDR3aa: CASSPSGTSGEQYF

v_gene: TRBV11-3
len: 16
j_gene: TRBJ2-7
CDR3aa: CASSFQPVREDYEQYF

v_gene: TRBV2
len: 13
j_gene: TRBJ1-1
CDR3aa: CASSGDRDTEAFF

v_gene: TRBV2
len: 15
j_gene: TRBJ1-4
CDR3aa: CASSVETGINEKLFF

v_gene: TRBV11-2
len: 13
j_gene: TRBJ1-1
CDR3aa: CASSQQGNTEAFF

v_gene: TRBV4-1
len: 18
j_gene: TRBJ2-2
CDR3aa: CASSHLPGTEANTGELFF

v_gene: TRBV7-2
len: 18
j_gene: TRBJ2-7
CDR3aa: CASSLRTSGGTTGYEQYF

v_gene: TRBV7-2
len: 14
j_gene: TRBJ2-5
CDR3aa: CASSTRDRQETQYF

v_gene: TRBV19
len: 14
j_gene: TRBJ1-3
CDR3aa: CASRTAASGNTIYF

v_gene: TRBV7-8
len: 12
j_gene: TRBJ1-1
CDR3aa: CASSLKGDKAFF

v_gene: TRBV6-5
len: 16
j_gene: TRBJ1-1
CDR3aa: CASSYSAQETNTEAFF

v_gene: TRBV7-2
len: 14
j_gene: TRBJ2-5
CDR3aa: CASSPNGGSETQYF

v_gene: TRBV18
len: 17
j_gene: TRBJ2-3
CDR3aa: CASSPLGVAGGKDTQYF

v_gene: TRBV10-3
len: 13
j_gene: TRBJ2-5
CDR3aa: CAISTGTGETQYF

v_gene: TRBV5-4
len: 15
j_gene: TRBJ2-7
CDR3aa: CASSEGGTGPLEQYF

v_gene: TRBV19
len: 14
j_gene: TRBJ2-1
CDR3aa: CAPELAGGYNEQFF

v_gene: TRBV18
len: 16
j_gene: TRBJ1-2
CDR3aa: CASSPSNRGANYGYTF

v_gene: TRBV5-1
len: 18
j_gene: TRBJ2-6
CDR3aa: CASSGSTAPDSGANVLTF

v_gene: TRBV28
len: 13
j_gene: TRBJ2-1
CDR3aa: CASFRSDSLQQFF

v_gene: TRBV9
len: 13
j_gene: TRBJ1-2
CDR3aa: CASSQGANYGYTF

v_gene: TRBV2
len: 15
j_gene: TRBJ1-2
CDR3aa: CASSALGVPLYGYTF

v_gene: TRBV7-2
len: 19
j_gene: TRBJ2-7
CDR3aa: CASSLVDPGLAGVGSEQYF

v_gene: TRBV2
len: 14
j_gene: TRBJ2-7
CDR3aa: CASSIRDSYYEQYF

v_gene: TRBV2
len: 15
j_gene: TRBJ1-2
CDR3aa: CASTRDNPPHYGYTF

v_gene: TRBV5-1
len: 15
j_gene: TRBJ2-3
CDR3aa: CASSLVGGGTDTQYF

v_gene: TRBV9
len: 16
j_gene: TRBJ2-1
CDR3aa: CASSVGASGLVNEQFF

v_gene: TRBV29-1
len: 13
j_gene: TRBJ1-1
CDR3aa: CSVGHLLNTEAFF

v_gene: TRBV6-6
len: 14
j_gene: NA
CDR3aa: CASTSSIGQGEQYF

v_gene: TRBV28
len: 15
j_gene: TRBJ2-1
CDR3aa: CASSLTTSSYNEQFF

v_gene: TRBV10-1
len: 14
j_gene: TRBJ1-4
CDR3aa: CAIPAGTGGEKLFF

v_gene: TRBV6-5
len: 16
j_gene: TRBJ2-7
CDR3aa: CASSSTKTGTGVEQYF

v_gene: TRBV18
len: 14
j_gene: TRBJ2-7
CDR3aa: CASSLGVQAYEQYF

v_gene: TRBV6-6
len: 13
j_gene: TRBJ2-1
CDR3aa: CASRLDSYNEQFF

v_gene: TRBV5-1
len: 17
j_gene: TRBJ2-2
CDR3aa: CASSGGQGGHFTGELFF